The rows below give T cell receptor beta chains drawn from one sample of a study of T cell responses to AZD1222 COVID-19 vaccine. Assay used: immunoSEQ multiplex PCR; TCRdb lists only in-frame clones, some missing. The sample lists some 120,000 clones, 87% occurring once. The specimen was peripheral blood, collected on day 0 of AZD1222 vaccination. The receptors stem from an adult in good health. Each CDR3 is given with its conserved first and last residue. D genes are given only for firm matches. Clone size, where shown, is once, few, many, or a class for clones that have expanded.

TRBJ2-7	TRBV5-6	NA	TRBD2	TGTGCCAGCAGCTTGGGGTTGAGGGCGGGAGGGCGAGAGCAGTACTTC	CASSLGLRAGGREQYF
TRBJ2-2	TRBV7-9	NA	NA	TGTGCCAGCAGCTTAGCTGCCGGAACCACCGGGGAGCTGTTTTTT	CASSLAAGTTGELFF
TRBJ2-3	TRBV2	NA	NA	TGTGCCAGCAGTCCGCCAATCATGGTAATACGCAGCACAGATACGCAGTATTTT	CASSPPIMVIRSTDTQYF
TRBJ2-1	TRBV25-1	NA	NA	TGTGCCAGCAAGGGACGGGTAGCGGCCGACAATGAGCAGTTCTTC	CASKGRVAADNEQFF
TRBJ1-6	TRBV5-1	NA	NA	TGCGCCAGCCGAGGGGGGGAGTCCTATAATTCACCCCTCCACTTT	CASRGGESYNSPLHF
TRBJ2-2	TRBV7-3	NA	TRBD2	TGTGCCAGCAGCTGGGGGAGCGGGGGCCACACCGGGGAGCTGTTTTTT	CASSWGSGGHTGELFF
TRBJ1-2	TRBV19	NA	NA	TGTGCCAGTAGTACAGGTAGACAAGATGGCTACACCTTC	CASSTGRQDGYTF
TRBJ2-5	TRBV3-1/TRBV3-2	NA	TRBD2	TGTGCCAGCAGCCACGGGGGGGAGACCCAGTACTTC	CASSHGGETQYF
TRBJ2-2	TRBV7-9	NA	NA	TGTGCCAGCAGCTGGACCGGGGAGCTGTTTTTT	CASSWTGELFF
TRBJ2-3	TRBV4-2	once	NA	TGTGCCAGCAGCCAAGATGTCAGATCAGATACGCAGTATTTT	CASSQDVRSDTQYF
TRBJ2-1	TRBV12-3/TRBV12-4	NA	NA	TGTGCCAGCAGCCTAAGAGAATACAATGAGCAGTTCTTC	CASSLREYNEQFF
TRBJ1-1	TRBV7-2	NA	TRBD1	TGTGCCAGCAGCTACACGGGACAGGGGAACACTGAAGCTTTCTTT	CASSYTGQGNTEAFF
TRBJ1-2	TRBV13	NA	TRBD1	TGTGCCAGCAGCGCCCGACAGGGGGGCAACTATGGCTACACCTTC	CASSARQGGNYGYTF
TRBJ1-1	TRBV20-1	NA	TRBD1	TGCAGTGCAAGGGACAGTGAAGCTTTCTTT	CSARDSEAFF
TRBJ2-7	TRBV5-1	NA	NA	TGCGCCAGCAGCCCACTAGGGTCGTTCGGGCTGCAGTACTTC	CASSPLGSFGLQYF
TRBJ2-6	TRBV5-1	NA	TRBD1	TGCGCCAGCAGCTTGGGGACAGGGAACTCTGGGGCCAACGTCCTGACTTTC	CASSLGTGNSGANVLTF
TRBJ2-2	TRBV7-2	NA	TRBD1	TGTGCCAGCAGCTCTAAGACAGGGGGCGCGAACACCGGGGAGCTGTTTTTT	CASSSKTGGANTGELFF
TRBJ1-3	TRBV30	NA	NA	TGTGCCTGGGCCCGCATCCCCTCTGGAAACACCATATATTTT	CAWARIPSGNTIYF
TRBJ1-3	TRBV28	NA	NA	TGTGCCAGCAGTTTGTACAGATACCCTTCTGGAAACACCATATATTTT	CASSLYRYPSGNTIYF
TRBJ1-1	TRBV28	NA	TRBD1	TGTGCCAGCAAGGGACAGTCGATGAACACTGAAGCTTTCTTT	CASKGQSMNTEAFF
TRBJ1-2	TRBV19	NA	NA	TGTGCCAGCGAAGGGGCAGGGGAGATGAATGGCTACACCTTC	CASEGAGEMNGYTF
TRBJ1-5	TRBV7-8	NA	NA	TGTGCCAGCAGCTTAAGGGCCGAACGGCCCCAGCATTTT	CASSLRAERPQHF
TRBJ2-1	TRBV4-3	NA	TRBD2	TGCGCCAGCAGCCAAGAGTTGTCGGGACTAACCTCCTACAATGAGCAGTTCTTC	CASSQELSGLTSYNEQFF
TRBJ2-7	TRBV28	NA	NA	TGTGCCAGCATAGGTCCAGCGGAAGTCTACGAGCAGTACTTC	CASIGPAEVYEQYF
TRBJ2-7	TRBV11-3	NA	NA	TGTGCCAGCAGCTTGACAGGCCTATCCTACGAGCAGTACTTC	CASSLTGLSYEQYF
TRBJ1-6	TRBV18	NA	NA	TGTGCCAGCTCACCAATAGGACCCCAGGGTAATTCACCCCTCCACTTT	CASSPIGPQGNSPLHF
TRBJ2-2	TRBV18	few	TRBD2	TGTGCCAGCTCACACGGACTAGCGGGAGGGATCACCGGGGAGCTGTTTTTT	CASSHGLAGGITGELFF
TRBJ2-5	TRBV10-3	few	NA	TGTGCCATCAGTGAGTCCGGTGCGACCCAGTACTTC	CAISESGATQYF
TRBJ2-1	TRBV5-1	NA	NA	TGCGCCAGCAGATGGGGGAGACGAAGTGAGCAGTTCTTC	CASRWGRRSEQFF
TRBJ2-7	TRBV7-2	NA	NA	TGTGCCAGCAGCTCTACAAGCCTAGCCGGGAGTGGCTACGAGCAGTACTTC	CASSSTSLAGSGYEQYF
TRBJ1-6	TRBV5-1	NA	NA	TGCGCCAGCAGCCCGAGGGAAAAGACCTTAGTTTCACCCCTCCACTTT	CASSPREKTLVSPLHF
TRBJ2-2	TRBV7-3	NA	TRBD2	TGTGCCAGCAGCCCCCCATGGGCGGGAGGTTCCACCGGGGAGCTGTTTTTT	CASSPPWAGGSTGELFF
TRBJ1-2	TRBV5-1	NA	TRBD1	TGCGCCAGCAGCTTGTCTCCCGGACAGGGGGACTATGGCTACACCTTC	CASSLSPGQGDYGYTF
TRBJ1-2	TRBV27	NA	NA	TGTGCCAGCAGGCCTACAGGGCATGCTAACTATGGCTACACCTTC	CASRPTGHANYGYTF
TRBJ2-1	TRBV7-8	NA	NA	TGTGCCAGCAGCTTAAAAACGGTCTTGAGTAGGACAGTCCATGAGCAGTTCTTC	CASSLKTVLSRTVHEQFF
TRBJ1-5	TRBV5-8	NA	NA	TGTGCCAGTACTTTACAGGGAACGTTTGGCAATCAGCCCCAGCATTTT	CASTLQGTFGNQPQHF